Following are 9 T cell receptor beta chains from one sample sequenced in a study of T cell responses to AZD1222 COVID-19 vaccine. Measured with immunoSEQ multiplex PCR; TCRdb has only the in-frame clones, and not every one. This table holds roughly 200,000 clones, roughly 91% found once. This material consisted of peripheral blood, taken on day 0 of MenACWY control vaccination. These receptors were obtained from an adult in good health.

The V gene is TRBV19, the J gene TRBJ1-4; D possibly corresponds to TRBD1 (5 bases). Trimming took 6 bases from V and 7 from J, leaving 21 bases between them. The length of the CDR3 is 16 residues. Germline values: CDR1 LNHDA, CDR2 SQIVND (reference sequence). The CDR3 DNA is TGTGCCAGTAGCGACCGGGGCCTCGTACCAGGTGAAAAACTGTTTTTT. Amino acid sequence: CASSDRGLVPGEKLFF.

V is TRBV9 and J is TRBJ2-1, with 16 bases fitting TRBD2. There are 18 residues in the CDR3. Germline CDR1 SGDLS, CDR2 YYNGEE. Germline trimming cut 0 bases from V and 6 bases from J; bases unmatched to any gene: 6. CDR3 sequence reads: CASSVELGLAGGPNEQFF. The CDR3 coding sequence is TGTGCCAGCAGCGTAGAACTGGGACTAGCGGGGGGGCCCAATGAGCAGTTCTTC.

This clone was counted once. The chain couples TRBV6-2 or TRBV6-3 to TRBJ2-3, with 9 bases identical to TRBD2. V lost 5 bases and J lost 3; bases outside the gene matches: 6. The CDR3 runs 15 residues. The germline V gene has CDR1 MNHEY and CDR2 SVGEGT. As DNA, the CDR3 is TGTGCCAGCAGTCCCGCCCTAGCGGGAACAGATACGCAGTATTTT. The encoded protein is CASSPALAGTDTQYF.

This clone was picked up a small number of times. This chain links TRBV6-5 with TRBJ2-2; no reliable D call. Per the germline V gene, CDR1 is MNHEY and CDR2 is SVGAGI. This CDR3 region has 13 residues. Between the trimmed V and J ends, which lost 0 bases and 4 bases, there was a span of 3 bases. For the CDR3, the DNA is TGTGCCAGCAGTTACTCATTCACCGGGGAGCTGTTTTTT. Translation gives CASSYSFTGELFF.

This chain uses TRBV4-3 with TRBJ1-4; unclear D gene. This CDR3 spans 17 amino acids. Trimming took off 3 bases at V and 0 bases at J, with 14 bases between the two ends. The V gene's germline CDR1 is LGHNA and CDR2 YSLEER. The CDR3 region is CASSHGGTAATNEKLFF. CDR3 DNA: TGCGCCAGCAGCCACGGAGGCACGGCTGCAACTAATGAAAAACTGTTTTTT.

The J gene is TRBJ2-6, the V gene TRBV18; D is undetermined. This CDR3 contains 13 residues. CDR1 is KGHSH, CDR2 LQKENI, per germline. Trimming took off 3 bases at V and 0 bases at J, with 0 bases between the two ends. The CDR3: CASSPSGANVLTF. The DNA of the CDR3 is TGTGCCAGCTCACCCTCTGGGGCCAACGTCCTGACTTTC.

The chain recombines TRBV6-2 or TRBV6-3 with TRBJ1-2; D may be TRBD1 (5 bases). The CDR3 runs to 15 residues. Germline CDR1 MNHEY, CDR2 SVGEGT. Trimming cost V 5 bases and J 8 bases, with 21 bases left between them. The CDR3 DNA sequence: TGTGCCAGCAGTAATCCCGGGTGGCAGGGCGACGGCTACACCTTC. It encodes CASSNPGWQGDGYTF.

This chain uses TRBV28 with TRBJ2-7; 8 bases are a match to TRBD2. The CDR3 is 15 residues long. The junction had 12 bases not matched to a gene; V was cut back by 8 bases and J by 3 bases. The germline CDR1 and CDR2 sequences are MDHEN and SYDVKM. CDR3 nucleotide sequence: TGTGCCAGCGTCGAAAGGGCGGGGGGCATCTACGAGCAGTACTTC. Residues: CASVERAGGIYEQYF. Looking up the rest from reference TRBV28 and TRBJ2-7 gives the full variable domain: DVKVTQSSRYLVKRTGEKVFLECVQDMDHENMFWYRQDPGLGLRLIYFSYDVKMKEKGDIPEGYSVSREKKERFSLILESASTNQTSMYLCASVERAGGIYEQYFGPGTRLTVT.

The chain employs TRBV19 and TRBJ1-5; TRBD1 matches 7 bases. V trimming: 4 bases; J trimming: 4 bases; junction bases outside the gene matches: 10. Germline V gene lookup returns CDR1 LNHDA and CDR2 SQIVND (reference sequence). CDR3 size: 16 residues. CDR3 DNA: TGTGCCAGTAGTACGACGACAGGGAGGAAGAATCAGCCCCAGCATTTT. Translating gives CASSTTTGRKNQPQHF.